These 11 T cell receptor beta chains originate from one sample sequenced in a study of identical twins. MiXCR was run by TCRdb on the 5' RACE reads, yielding one entry per CDR3 protein. The sample carries under 900,000 distinct CDR3 sequences, 9% to 15% recorded once. These data also featured in a second study, about yellow fever vaccine responses in identical twins.

The sample was PBMCs. The receptors originated from a woman under 30 in good health.

This clonotype was observed a few times. The chain has TRBV2 and TRBJ2-5; TRBD2 agrees at 8 bases. Germline CDR1 reads SNHLY; CDR2 reads FYNNEI. There are 14 residues in the CDR3. Here the CDR3 DNA reads TGTGGTTATCCGGGGGGGCCTGGGGGAGAGACCCAGTACTTC. Translation gives CGYPGGPGGETQYF.

The CDR3 DNA is TGCAGTGCTAGGATGGAAGCGGGGGGGAGCACAGATACGCAGTATTTT. Its protein is CSARMEAGGSTDTQYF. This chain joins TRBV20-1 and TRBJ2-3; 10 nucleotides line up with TRBD2. This CDR3 has 16 residues. The germline V gene has CDR1 DFQATT and CDR2 SNEGSKA (reference sequence). J was trimmed by 0 bases and V by 3 bases; bases with no gene match: 6.

V usage is TRBV28 and J usage is TRBJ2-1, with TRBD2 as a possible D gene (6 bases). In germline, CDR1 is MDHEN, CDR2 SYDVKM. The CDR3 is 17 amino acids. V lost 5 bases and J 0 bases, leaving 17 bases between the germline ends. CDR3 in DNA: TGTGCCAGCAGTACGCCTCTAGCGAGGGTCTCCTACAATGAGCAGTTCTTC. It encodes CASSTPLARVSYNEQFF.

CDR3 protein: CASSYVPGQGPNTEAFF. The CDR3 nucleotides are TGTGCCAGCAGCTATGTCCCGGGACAGGGACCGAACACTGAAGCTTTCTTT. The chain uses TRBV5-6 and TRBJ1-1, with 9 bases lining up with TRBD1. V dropped 3 bases and J dropped 1; count of bases not matched to a gene: 10. Per germline, CDR1 SGHDT and CDR2 YYEEEE. CDR3 size: 17 residues.

Ten or more counts support this clonotype. This rearrangement joins TRBV6-2 or TRBV6-3 to TRBJ2-2, with D tentatively TRBD2 (6 bases). The CDR3 has 15 residues. With 6 bases removed from V and 0 bases from J, the gap between germline ends came to 11 bases. Germline values: CDR1 MNHEY, CDR2 SVGEGT. DNA for the CDR3: TGTGCCAGCAGCGGGGACTCCCCGAACACCGGGGAGCTGTTTTTT. It translates to CASSGDSPNTGELFF.

V gene TRBV20-1 combines with J gene TRBJ2-7; either TRBD1 or TRBD2 may fit D (6 bases each). The CDR3 loop spans 14 amino acids. CDR1 and CDR2 from the germline V gene are DFQATT and SNEGSKA (reference sequence). Between the trimmed V and J ends, which lost 6 bases and 0 bases, there was a span of 15 bases. CDR3 region: CSAQSEGDSYEQYF. CDR3 nucleotide sequence: TGCAGTGCCCAGTCGGAGGGGGACTCCTACGAGCAGTACTTC.

V gene TRBV6-1 combines with J gene TRBJ1-1; D is uncertain. The germline V gene has CDR1 MNHNS and CDR2 SASEGT. The V gene lost 5 bases and the J gene lost 1 base, with 8 bases spanning the gap. CDR3 length: 13 residues. CDR3 coding DNA: TGTGCCAGCAGTCCGTGGGAGAACACTGAAGCTTTCTTT. This encodes CASSPWENTEAFF.

This clonotype was recorded a few times. The chain carries TRBV5-1 and TRBJ2-3, with D possibly TRBD2 on 10 matching bases. V was cut by 1 base and J by 2 bases, with 26 bases left in between. Germline CDR1 reads SGHRS; CDR2 reads YFSETQ. CDR3 length: 20 amino acids. The CDR3 reads CASSLRDREASGSPTDTQYF. The CDR3 DNA follows: TGCGCCAGCAGCTTGCGGGACAGGGAGGCTAGCGGGAGCCCCACAGATACGCAGTATTTT.

This clonotype was recorded a few times. V is TRBV28 and J is TRBJ2-7; a possible D gene is TRBD2 (6 bases). The CDR3 sequence is 14 residues long. The V end was cut by 8 bases, the J end by 5 bases, with 19 bases between. Germline CDR1 MDHEN, CDR2 SYDVKM. Here the CDR3 reads CASDEGGREDEQYF. The CDR3 nucleotides are TGTGCCAGCGATGAAGGAGGCAGGGAGGACGAGCAGTACTTC.

This clonotype appeared many times. The chain joins TRBV4-2 to TRBJ2-1; TRBD2 aligns across 12 bases. Trimming cost V 2 bases and J 7 bases; bases outside gene matches: 3. This CDR3 has 15 residues. In germline, CDR1 is LGHNA, CDR2 YNFKEQ. CDR3 sequence reads: CASSQSLAGGNEQFF. The CDR3 nucleotides are TGTGCCAGCAGCCAATCACTAGCGGGAGGAAATGAGCAGTTCTTC.

CDR3 in DNA: TGTGCCAGCAGTTACCCGGGGCAGGGAGAGAACACTGAAGCTTTCTTT. Translated, it gives CASSYPGQGENTEAFF. The J gene is TRBJ1-1, the V gene TRBV6-5; D is possibly TRBD1 (5 bases). The CDR3 is made up of 16 amino acids. Germline loops: CDR1 MNHEY, CDR2 SVGAGI. The V and J ends lost 2 bases and 1 base respectively, with 14 bases between them.